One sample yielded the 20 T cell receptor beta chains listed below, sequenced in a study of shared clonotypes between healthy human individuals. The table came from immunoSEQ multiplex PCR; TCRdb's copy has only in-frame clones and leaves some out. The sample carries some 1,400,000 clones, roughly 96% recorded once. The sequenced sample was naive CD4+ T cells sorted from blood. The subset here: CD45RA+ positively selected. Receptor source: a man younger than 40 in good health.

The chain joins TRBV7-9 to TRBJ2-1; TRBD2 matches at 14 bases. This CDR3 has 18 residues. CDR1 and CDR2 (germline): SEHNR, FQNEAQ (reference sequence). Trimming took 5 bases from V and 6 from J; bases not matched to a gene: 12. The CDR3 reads CASSAGTSGRGESNEQFF. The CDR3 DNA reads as TGTGCCAGCAGCGCGGGGACTAGCGGGAGAGGGGAGAGCAATGAGCAGTTCTTC.

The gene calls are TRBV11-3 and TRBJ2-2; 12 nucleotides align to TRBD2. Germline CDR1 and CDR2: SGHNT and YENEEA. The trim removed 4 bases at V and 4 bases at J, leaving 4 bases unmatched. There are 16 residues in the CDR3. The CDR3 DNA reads TGTGCCAGCAGCTCGGGACTAGCGGGTAGCACCGGGGAGCTGTTTTTT. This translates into CASSSGLAGSTGELFF.

This chain's CDR3 is CASSTGAGNQPQHF. The DNA for the CDR3 is TGTGCCAGCAGTACAGGGGCCGGCAATCAGCCCCAGCATTTT. The chain couples TRBV6-1 to TRBJ1-5; 7 nucleotides align to TRBD1. Losses at the gene ends were 5 bases for V and 2 bases for J; bases not matched to a gene: 3. This CDR3 contains 14 residues. Looked up from germline, CDR1 is MNHNS and CDR2 is SASEGT.

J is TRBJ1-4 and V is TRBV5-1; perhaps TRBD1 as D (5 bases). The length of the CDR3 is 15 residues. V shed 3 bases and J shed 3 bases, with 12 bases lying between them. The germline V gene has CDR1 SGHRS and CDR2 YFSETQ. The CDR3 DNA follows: TGCGCCAGCAGCTACTTCCAGGGAGCTAATGAAAAACTGTTTTTT. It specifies CASSYFQGANEKLFF.

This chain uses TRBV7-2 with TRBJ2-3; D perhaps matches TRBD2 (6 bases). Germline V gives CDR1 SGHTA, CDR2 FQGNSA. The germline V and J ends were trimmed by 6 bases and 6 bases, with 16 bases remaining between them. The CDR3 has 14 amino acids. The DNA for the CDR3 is TGTGCCAGCAGTCTGAATGGCGGGGCGGATACGCAGTATTTT. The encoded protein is CASSLNGGADTQYF.

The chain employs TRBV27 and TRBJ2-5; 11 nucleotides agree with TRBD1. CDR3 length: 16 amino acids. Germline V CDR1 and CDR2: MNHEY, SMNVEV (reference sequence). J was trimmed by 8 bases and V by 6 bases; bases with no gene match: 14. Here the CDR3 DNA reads TGTGCCAGCAGCTCCCTCCTCCGGGACAGGGGGACAACCCAGTACTTC. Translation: CASSSLLRDRGTTQYF.

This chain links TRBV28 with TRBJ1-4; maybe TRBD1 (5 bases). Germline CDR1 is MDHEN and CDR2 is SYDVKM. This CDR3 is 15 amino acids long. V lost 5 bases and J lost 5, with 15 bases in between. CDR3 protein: CASSPTQGQNEKLFF. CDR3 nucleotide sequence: TGTGCCAGCAGTCCAACCCAGGGCCAAAATGAAAAACTGTTTTTT.

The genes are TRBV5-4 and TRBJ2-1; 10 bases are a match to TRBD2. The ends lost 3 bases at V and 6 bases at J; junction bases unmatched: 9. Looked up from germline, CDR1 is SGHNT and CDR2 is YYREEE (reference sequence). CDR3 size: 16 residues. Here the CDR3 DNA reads TGTGCCAGCAGCTACCGAGCGGGAGGGCCCCTCAATGAGCAGTTCTTC. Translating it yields CASSYRAGGPLNEQFF.

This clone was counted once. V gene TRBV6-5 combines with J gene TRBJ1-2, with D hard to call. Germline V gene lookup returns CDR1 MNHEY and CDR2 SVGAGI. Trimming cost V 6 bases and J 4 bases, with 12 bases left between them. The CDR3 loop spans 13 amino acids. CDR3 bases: TGTGCCAGCAGCCCTGGGGTCCGCTATGGCTACACCTTC. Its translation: CASSPGVRYGYTF.

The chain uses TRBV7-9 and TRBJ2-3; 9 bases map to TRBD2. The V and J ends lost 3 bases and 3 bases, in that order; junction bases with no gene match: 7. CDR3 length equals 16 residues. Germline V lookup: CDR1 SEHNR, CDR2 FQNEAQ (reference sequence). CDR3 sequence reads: CASSFMGLAGTDTQYF. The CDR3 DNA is TGTGCCAGCAGCTTCATGGGCCTAGCGGGAACAGATACGCAGTATTTT.

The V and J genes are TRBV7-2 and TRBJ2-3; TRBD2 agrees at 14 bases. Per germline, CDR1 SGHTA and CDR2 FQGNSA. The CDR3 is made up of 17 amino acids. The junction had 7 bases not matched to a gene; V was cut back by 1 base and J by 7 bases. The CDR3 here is CASSLGPGTSGSNTQYF. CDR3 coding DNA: TGTGCCAGCAGCTTAGGTCCAGGGACTAGCGGGAGTAATACGCAGTATTTT.

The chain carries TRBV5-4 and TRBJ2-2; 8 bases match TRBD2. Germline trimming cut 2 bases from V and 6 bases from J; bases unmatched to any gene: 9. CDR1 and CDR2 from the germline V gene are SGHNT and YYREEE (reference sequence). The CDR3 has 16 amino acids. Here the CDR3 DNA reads TGTGCCAGCAGCTTAGGAGCGGGAGTGAGCCCCGGGGAGCTGTTTTTT. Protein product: CASSLGAGVSPGELFF.

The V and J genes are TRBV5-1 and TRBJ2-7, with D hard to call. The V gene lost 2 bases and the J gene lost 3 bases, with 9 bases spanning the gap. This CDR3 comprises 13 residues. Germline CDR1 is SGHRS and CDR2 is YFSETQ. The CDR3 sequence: CASSFLQRYEQYF. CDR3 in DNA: TGCGCCAGCAGCTTCCTCCAGCGCTACGAGCAGTACTTC.

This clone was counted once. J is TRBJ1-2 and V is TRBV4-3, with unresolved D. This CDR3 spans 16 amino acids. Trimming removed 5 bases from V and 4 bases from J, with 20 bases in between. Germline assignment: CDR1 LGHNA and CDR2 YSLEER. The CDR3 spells CASSDHPLGMGYGYTF. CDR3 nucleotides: TGCGCCAGCAGCGACCACCCCCTGGGTATGGGCTATGGCTACACCTTC.

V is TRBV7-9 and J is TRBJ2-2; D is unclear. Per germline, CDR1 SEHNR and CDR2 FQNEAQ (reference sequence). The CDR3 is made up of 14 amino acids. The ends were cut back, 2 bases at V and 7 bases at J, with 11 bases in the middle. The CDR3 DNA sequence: TGTGCCAGCAGCTTACTTCAGGTTAACGGGGAGCTGTTTTTT. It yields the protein CASSLLQVNGELFF.

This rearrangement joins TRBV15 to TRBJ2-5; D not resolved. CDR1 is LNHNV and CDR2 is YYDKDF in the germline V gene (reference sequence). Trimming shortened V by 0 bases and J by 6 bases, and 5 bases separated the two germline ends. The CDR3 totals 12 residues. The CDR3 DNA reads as TGTGCCACCAGCAGAGATAGGCAGACCCAGTACTTC. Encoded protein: CATSRDRQTQYF.

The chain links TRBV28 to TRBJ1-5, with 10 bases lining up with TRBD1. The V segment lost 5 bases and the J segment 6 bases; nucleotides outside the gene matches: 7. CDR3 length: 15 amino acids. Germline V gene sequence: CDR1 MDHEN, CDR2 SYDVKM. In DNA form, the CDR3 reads TGTGCCAGCAGTAACGACAGGGGGCAGGGTCAGCCCCAGCATTTT. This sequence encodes CASSNDRGQGQPQHF.

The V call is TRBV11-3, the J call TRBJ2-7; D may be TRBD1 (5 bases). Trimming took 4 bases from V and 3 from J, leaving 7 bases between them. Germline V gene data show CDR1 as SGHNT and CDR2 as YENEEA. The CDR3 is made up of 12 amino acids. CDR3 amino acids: CASSSRDYEQYF. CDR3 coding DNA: TGTGCCAGCAGCTCCAGGGACTACGAGCAGTACTTC.

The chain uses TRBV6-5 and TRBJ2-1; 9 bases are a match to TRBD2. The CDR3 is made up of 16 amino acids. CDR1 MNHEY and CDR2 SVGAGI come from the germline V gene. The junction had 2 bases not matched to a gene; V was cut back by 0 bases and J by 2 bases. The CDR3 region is CASSYSTSGAYNEQFF. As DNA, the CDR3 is TGTGCCAGCAGTTACTCGACTAGCGGAGCCTACAATGAGCAGTTCTTC.

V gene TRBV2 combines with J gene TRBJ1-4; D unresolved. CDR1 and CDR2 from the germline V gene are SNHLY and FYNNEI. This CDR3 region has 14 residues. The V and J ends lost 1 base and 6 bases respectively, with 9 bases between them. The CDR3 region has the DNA TGTGCCAGCAGTGAAGTGCTGCCCCATGAAAAACTGTTTTTT. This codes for CASSEVLPHEKLFF.